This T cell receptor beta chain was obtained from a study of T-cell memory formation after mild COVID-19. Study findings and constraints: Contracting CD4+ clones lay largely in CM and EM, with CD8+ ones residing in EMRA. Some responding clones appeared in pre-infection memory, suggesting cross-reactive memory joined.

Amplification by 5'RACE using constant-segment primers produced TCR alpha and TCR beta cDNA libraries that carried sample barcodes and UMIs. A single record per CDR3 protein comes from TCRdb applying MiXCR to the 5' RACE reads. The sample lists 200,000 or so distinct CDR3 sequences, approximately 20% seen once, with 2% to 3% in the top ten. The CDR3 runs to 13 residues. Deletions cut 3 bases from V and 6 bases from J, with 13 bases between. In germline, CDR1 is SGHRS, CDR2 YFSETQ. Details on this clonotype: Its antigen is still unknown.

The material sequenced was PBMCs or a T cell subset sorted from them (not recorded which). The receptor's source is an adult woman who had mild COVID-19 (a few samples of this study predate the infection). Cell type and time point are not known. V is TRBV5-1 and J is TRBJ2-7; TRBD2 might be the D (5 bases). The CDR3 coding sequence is TGCGCCAGCAGCTCATTCCTAGCTGGCGAGCAGTACTTC. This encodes CASSSFLAGEQYF.